This is a list of T cell receptor beta chains from one sample in a study of CD8+CD57+ T cells in acquired aplastic anemia. TCRdb redid the calling of the reads with MiXCR, one entry per CDR3 protein. The sample shows 150,000 to 170,000 distinct CDR3 sequences, just over 50% of them seen only once. Sample: sorted CD4+, CD8+, or CD8+CD57+ T cells (not recorded which) from PBMCs. These receptors all come from a human donor with aplastic anemia. Each CDR3 is given with its conserved first and last residue. Each record gives: clone size, D gene, J gene, V gene, CDR3 DNA, CDR3 protein. The D gene is left open where the match is weak. The size field is filled for only some rows; it gives once, few, many or a size class.

>few|.|TRBJ1-2|TRBV11-2
TGTGCCAGCAGCCCTGGGGCAGGGAAGAACTATGGCTACACCTTC
CASSPGAGKNYGYTF
>once|.|TRBJ2-7|TRBV4-3
TGCGCCAGCAGCCAAGATACGGCAGGACTCCGGGACGAGCAGTACTTC
CASSQDTAGLRDEQYF
>.|TRBD1|TRBJ1-5|TRBV20-1
TGCAGTGCTAGCAAGGGGACAGATCAGCCCCAGCATTTT
CSASKGTDQPQHF
>.|.|TRBJ1-1|TRBV29-1
TGCAGCGTTGAAGCGCAGGGCATTTGGGCTGAAGCTTTCTTT
CSVEAQGIWAEAFF
>many|TRBD2|TRBJ2-5|TRBV5-4
TGTGCCAGCAGCCCGTTACCGGGGGGGCGAGAGACCCAGTACTTC
CASSPLPGGRETQYF
>few|.|TRBJ1-5|TRBV6-5
TGTGCCAGCAGTTTCCGCTTGGACATTAGCAATCAGCCCCAGCATTTT
CASSFRLDISNQPQHF
>.|TRBD1|TRBJ2-3|TRBV4-3
TGCGCCAGCAGCCAATCGGGACAGAACACAGATACGCAGTATTTT
CASSQSGQNTDTQYF
>.|.|TRBJ2-5|TRBV7-4
TGTGCCAGCAGCCCCTGGGGAGCAGAGACCCAGTACTTC
CASSPWGAETQYF
>.|.|TRBJ2-3|TRBV15
TGTGCCACCAGCACAGGGCAGGAAGGTTTGAATACGCAGTATTTT
CATSTGQEGLNTQYF
>.|TRBD1|TRBJ2-7|TRBV28
TGTGCCAGCAGTGGTGTACAGGGGGCCTACGAGCAGTACTTC
CASSGVQGAYEQYF
>few|.|TRBJ1-1|TRBV5-1
TGCGCCAGCAGCCGCGCGGGGGGCTCGAACACTGAAGCTTTCTTT
CASSRAGGSNTEAFF
>.|TRBD1|TRBJ2-3|TRBV6-2/TRBV6-3
TGTGCCAGCAGCTTAGGGGGGACAGGGGCAGATACGCAGTATTTT
CASSLGGTGADTQYF
>many|.|TRBJ2-3|TRBV27
TGTGCCAGCAGTCCCACCACAGATACGCAGTATTTT
CASSPTTDTQYF
>.|.|TRBJ1-1|TRBV12-3/TRBV12-4
TGTGCCAGCAGTTTACAGGGGAGCACTGAAGCTTTCTTT
CASSLQGSTEAFF
>many|.|TRBJ1-5|TRBV30
TGTGCCTGGACGGGCAAGCCCCAGCATTTT
CAWTGKPQHF
>.|.|TRBJ1-6|TRBV19
TGTGCCAGTAGTATTACGGGGATCCGGTCACCCCTCCACTTT
CASSITGIRSPLHF
>.|.|TRBJ1-1|TRBV7-8
TGTGCCAGCAGCTTTGCGGGAAGGACTGAAGCTTTCTTT
CASSFAGRTEAFF
>.|.|TRBJ1-5|TRBV20-1
TGCAGTGCTAGGATCGGTCCACCCAATCAGCCCCAGCATTTT
CSARIGPPNQPQHF
>.|.|TRBJ1-5|TRBV6-1
TGTGCCAGCAGAAAAGACTTCAGTTCGCCCCAGCATTTT
CASRKDFSSPQHF
>many|.|TRBJ2-5|TRBV19
TGTGCCAGTAAGGGTCAGGGTTGGGAGACCCAGTACTTC
CASKGQGWETQYF
>few|.|TRBJ1-2|TRBV27
TGTGCCAGCAGTTCTTACAGGTCCCACTATGGCTACACCTTC
CASSSYRSHYGYTF
>.|TRBD1|TRBJ1-6|TRBV16
TGTGCCAGCAGCCAATCCTCCGGGACAGGGGATCCACCCCTCCACTTT
CASSQSSGTGDPPLHF
>many|.|TRBJ1-5|TRBV7-9
TGTGCCAGCAGCTTAGCGGCAGGCCCTGATCAGCCCCAGCATTTT
CASSLAAGPDQPQHF
>.|.|TRBJ1-1|TRBV20-1
TGCAGTGCTAGCGGTTTGACTTCAAGGGCGGACGCTTTCTTT
CSASGLTSRADAFF
>few|TRBD2|TRBJ2-7|TRBV10-3
TGTGCCATCAGTGAGTCGGCGGGGGGTAGCGAGCAGTACTTC
CAISESAGGSEQYF
>.|.|TRBJ2-3|TRBV6-1
TGTGCCAGCGGAAACCGGGACACAGATACGCAGTATTTT
CASGNRDTDTQYF
>many|.|TRBJ1-2|TRBV7-9
TGTGCCAGCAGCCCCGAAGAGGGGGTCATCTATGGCTACACCTTC
CASSPEEGVIYGYTF
>many|.|TRBJ1-1|TRBV11-2
TGTGCCAGCGTCCAAGCGGGACACGAAGCTTTCTTT
CASVQAGHEAFF
>many|.|TRBJ2-6|TRBV4-2
TGTGCCAGCAGCCAAGGTCGGGGGACTGGGGCCAACGTCCTGACTTTC
CASSQGRGTGANVLTF
>many|.|TRBJ2-1|TRBV6-5
TGTGCCAGCAGACAGACACTATACAATGAGCAGTTCTTC
CASRQTLYNEQFF
>many|TRBD1|TRBJ2-1|TRBV10-3
TGTGCCATCGGAAGTACAGGGGGTGATGAGCAGTTCTTC
CAIGSTGGDEQFF
>.|.|TRBJ1-6|TRBV24-1
TGTGCCACCAGTGACCCAGGATCTGATTCACCCCTCCACTTT
CATSDPGSDSPLHF
>few|.|TRBJ2-3|TRBV12-3/TRBV12-4
TGTGCCAGCAGTAGACGACACGGAGGGTCGCGGGGCCGTAGCACAGATACGCAGTATTTT
CASSRRHGGSRGRSTDTQYF